This T cell receptor beta chain was identified during a study of blood T cell repertoires in COVID-19. Study-level information: Samples taken during acute and convalescent COVID-19 were collected in the United States, Italy and Spain. Sources were T cells, B-cell-depleted T cells, or PBMCs; the material itself was cDNA or gDNA.

Some clones are missing from TCRdb's copy, which holds only in-frame ones; the method was immunoSEQ multiplex PCR. The sample yields 200,000 to 300,000 clones, approximately 83% seen once. The CDR3 has 16 residues. Deletions cut 4 bases from V and 5 bases from J, with 17 bases between. Germline V gene data show CDR1 as SGHVS and CDR2 as FNYEAQ. The V and J genes are TRBV7-6 and TRBJ2-2; weak D call: TRBD2 (6 bases). Sequenced input: peripheral blood. This receptor was taken from a human donor in a cohort sampled during active COVID-19. The CDR3, as DNA: TGTGCCAGCAGCTGGAACTTAGGAGGGCGAACCGGGGAGCTGTTTTTT. This encodes CASSWNLGGRTGELFF.